Following are 24 T cell receptor beta chains from one sample sequenced in a study of T-cell memory formation after mild COVID-19. MiXCR was run by TCRdb on the 5' RACE reads, yielding one entry per CDR3 protein. This sample carries 430,000 or so distinct CDR3 sequences, approximately 23% of them seen once, and the ten largest clones take approximately 12%. Sequencing was carried out using PBMCs or a T cell subset sorted from them (not recorded which). These receptors were taken from an adult woman who had mild COVID-19 (a few samples of this study predate the infection). Cell type and time point are not known.

The table lists this clonotype with a few counts. V usage is TRBV2 and J usage is TRBJ2-4; 9 bases match TRBD2. Trimming removed 6 bases from V and 7 bases from J; junction bases left unmatched: 10. The CDR3 is 15 amino acids. Germline V gene sequence: CDR1 SNHLY, CDR2 FYNNEI. CDR3 bases: TGTGCCAGCAGGATCGAGGCTAGCGGGAAGAACATTCAGTACTTC. Translated, it gives CASRIEASGKNIQYF.

The chain uses TRBV7-2 and TRBJ1-2, with a tentative D call TRBD1 (6 bases). This CDR3 contains 18 residues. The V and J ends lost 0 bases and 4 bases respectively, with 21 bases between them. The V gene's germline CDR1 is SGHTA and CDR2 FQGNSA. The CDR3 DNA reads TGTGCCAGCAGCTTAGCGTCTGCCGGGACATCTCTGAGCTATGGCTACACCTTC. The encoded protein is CASSLASAGTSLSYGYTF.

The V and J genes are TRBV19 and TRBJ1-3; no definite D call. V lost 8 bases to trimming and J lost 4 bases, with 15 bases between them. This CDR3 is 14 amino acids long. Germline CDR1 LNHDA, CDR2 SQIVND (reference sequence). The CDR3 sequence: CASLQNSGGNTIYF. The CDR3 bases are TGTGCCAGTCTTCAGAACTCAGGCGGAAACACCATATATTTT.

This clonotype was seen more than once but under ten times. The rearrangement uses TRBV20-1 and TRBJ1-2, with TRBD1 matching over 7 bases. Germline V gene data show CDR1 as DFQATT and CDR2 as SNEGSKA (reference sequence). V dropped 3 bases and J dropped 4; count of bases not matched to a gene: 5. The CDR3 spans 13 residues. CDR3: CSARGRDSYGYTF. In nucleotides, the CDR3 is TGCAGTGCTAGGGGCAGGGACAGCTATGGCTACACCTTC.

The V gene is TRBV5-1, the J gene TRBJ1-4; no clear D. The germline V gene encodes CDR1 SGHRS and CDR2 YFSETQ. The CDR3 covers 16 residues. Trimming left V 4 bases short and J 2 bases short, with 15 bases between. The chain's CDR3 is CASSGGPAHTNEKLFF. The CDR3 DNA follows: TGCGCCAGCAGCGGAGGCCCGGCCCACACTAATGAAAAACTGTTTTTT.

This clonotype was seen a handful of times. The gene calls are TRBV5-1 and TRBJ2-3; no clear D gene. Trimming removed 0 bases at V and 4 bases at J, with 9 bases between. This CDR3 has 14 amino acids. Looked up from germline, CDR1 is SGHRS and CDR2 is YFSETQ. The CDR3 loop reads CASSLESGSDTQYF. The CDR3 DNA sequence: TGCGCCAGCAGCTTGGAATCGGGCTCAGATACGCAGTATTTT.

This CDR3 reads CASSSSGTSGDDEQFF. In DNA, the CDR3 is TGCGCCAGCAGCTCCTCCGGGACGAGCGGGGATGATGAGCAGTTCTTC. The chain uses TRBV5-1 and TRBJ2-1; 7 positions match TRBD2. CDR3 size: 16 residues. V lost 3 bases to trimming and J lost 8 bases; unmatched junction nucleotides: 14. Germline V gives CDR1 SGHRS, CDR2 YFSETQ.

The V call is TRBV7-8, the J call TRBJ2-7; 7 bases map to TRBD2. V shed 1 base and J 2 bases; nucleotides not matched to a gene: 2. The CDR3 runs to 14 residues. Germline V lookup: CDR1 SGHVS, CDR2 FQNEAQ. CDR3 nucleotides: TGTGCCAGCAGCTTAGACGCGGGGGCCTACGAGCAGTACTTC. It specifies CASSLDAGAYEQYF.

Only a few counts were recorded for this clonotype. This chain joins TRBV20-1 and TRBJ2-1, with 9 nucleotides matching TRBD2. V lost 0 bases and J lost 6; bases outside the gene matches: 15. CDR1 is DFQATT and CDR2 is SNEGSKA in the germline V gene (reference sequence). The CDR3 spans 18 residues. The CDR3 loop reads CSARDASGVAESINEQFF. CDR3 bases: TGCAGTGCTAGAGATGCTAGCGGGGTCGCGGAGAGCATCAATGAGCAGTTCTTC.

This clonotype was counted at least ten times. The chain combines TRBV20-1 with TRBJ2-7; 9 bases line up with TRBD2. There are 16 residues in the CDR3. V was clipped by 3 bases and J by 4 bases; unmatched bases: 13. Germline V gives CDR1 DFQATT, CDR2 SNEGSKA (reference sequence). The CDR3 nucleotides are TGCAGTGCTAGGAAGACTTTCCTGACTAGCGGATACGAGCAGTACTTC. It is translated as CSARKTFLTSGYEQYF.

The genes are TRBV9 and TRBJ2-7; D may be TRBD2 (7 bases). Germline V CDR1 and CDR2: SGDLS, YYNGEE. This CDR3 is built from 14 residues. Trimming took off 3 bases at V and 2 bases at J, with 12 bases between the two ends. The CDR3 is CASSARGGPYEQYF. The DNA for the CDR3 is TGTGCCAGCAGCGCAAGGGGGGGACCCTACGAGCAGTACTTC.

The chain links TRBV6-5 to TRBJ1-1; D is possibly TRBD1 (6 bases). Germline CDR1 reads MNHEY; CDR2 reads SVGAGI. V was clipped by 5 bases and J by 4 bases, with 17 bases between them. The length of the CDR3 is 15 residues. The CDR3 DNA sequence: TGTGCCAGCAGTGATCTAACTAGGACAGCCACTGAAGCTTTCTTT. Its translation: CASSDLTRTATEAFF.

J is TRBJ2-1 and V is TRBV7-3, with 7 bases fitting TRBD2. This CDR3 spans 16 amino acids. V was clipped by 0 bases and J by 7 bases; unmatched bases: 9. CDR1 and CDR2 from the germline V gene are SGHTA and FQGTGA. The CDR3 is CASSLTRDTGGNEQFF. Written as DNA, the CDR3 is TGTGCCAGCAGCTTAACGCGGGATACCGGGGGGAATGAGCAGTTCTTC. The whole variable domain, filled in from reference TRBV7-3 and TRBJ2-1, reads GAGVSQTPSNKVTEKGKYVELRCDPISGHTALYWYRQSLGQGPEFLIYFQGTGAADDSGLPNDRFFAVRPEGSVSTLKIQRTERGDSAVYLCASSLTRDTGGNEQFFGPGTRLTVL.

This clonotype has a handful of counts. The V call is TRBV28, the J call TRBJ2-2, with a possible D match to TRBD2 (5 bases). Trimming shortened V by 4 bases and J by 3 bases, and 9 bases separated the two germline ends. The CDR3 is made up of 14 amino acids. Looked up from germline, CDR1 is MDHEN and CDR2 is SYDVKM. The CDR3 nucleotides are TGTGCCAGCAGTTCCGGAGGTGACACCGGGGAGCTGTTTTTT. Its protein product is CASSSGGDTGELFF.

This clonotype has more than one count but fewer than ten. The chain joins TRBV6-4 to TRBJ2-1; 11 bases are a match to TRBD2. V gave up 4 bases and J gave up 2 bases; unmatched junction bases: 1. The germline V gene encodes CDR1 MRHNA and CDR2 SNTAGT. The CDR3 contains 15 residues. DNA for the CDR3: TGTGCCAGCAGTGTGACTAGCGGGGCCTACAATGAGCAGTTCTTC. As protein: CASSVTSGAYNEQFF.

This rearrangement joins TRBV4-2 to TRBJ2-5; 7 bases agree with TRBD2. The CDR3 is 16 residues long. CDR1 is LGHNA and CDR2 is YNFKEQ in the germline V gene. V shed 0 bases, J shed 3 bases, and the junction held 7 bases outside the gene matches. In DNA, the CDR3 is TGTGCCAGCAGCCAAGAACCACTAGCGCGAGAAGAGACCCAGTACTTC. This encodes CASSQEPLAREETQYF.

This clonotype was counted at least ten times. The J gene is TRBJ1-2, the V gene TRBV5-6, with D possibly being TRBD1 (6 bases). The length of the CDR3 is 13 residues. Germline loops: CDR1 SGHDT, CDR2 YYEEEE. Trimming pared 2 bases from V and 2 bases from J, leaving 7 bases between. The CDR3 protein is CASSLGGNYGYTF. As DNA, the CDR3 is TGTGCCAGCAGCTTAGGGGGGAACTATGGCTACACCTTC.

The CDR3 coding sequence is TGTGCCAGCCTCCCGACGGCGGGGGACTCCTACAATGAGCAGTTCTTC. It is translated as CASLPTAGDSYNEQFF. V is TRBV12-3 or TRBV12-4 and J is TRBJ2-1; 7 nucleotides match TRBD2. The V gene end was trimmed by 8 bases and the J gene end by 0 bases; junction bases not matched to a gene: 10. CDR3 length: 16 amino acids.

This clonotype has just a few counts. The chain employs TRBV6-6 and TRBJ1-1; D is unresolved. CDR3 size: 15 residues. Per germline, CDR1 MNHNY and CDR2 SVGAGI (reference sequence). Trimming removed 3 bases at V and 1 base at J, with 12 bases between. The DNA for the CDR3 is TGTGCCAGCAGTTATGAGCGAGGGAAGAACACTGAAGCTTTCTTT. It yields the protein CASSYERGKNTEAFF.

There are a few counts of this clonotype. The chain couples TRBV5-6 to TRBJ1-1; 8 bases agree with TRBD1. The CDR3 loop spans 14 amino acids. Trimming removed 4 bases from V and 4 bases from J; junction bases left unmatched: 6. The germline V gene has CDR1 SGHDT and CDR2 YYEEEE. The CDR3 DNA reads TGTGCCAGCAGCACGGGACAGGAGATCACTGAAGCTTTCTTT. Amino acids: CASSTGQEITEAFF.

This clonotype was counted only a few times. The chain recombines TRBV5-5 with TRBJ2-3; 9 bases are shared with TRBD2. Germline values: CDR1 SGHKS, CDR2 YYEKEE (reference sequence). V dropped 3 bases and J dropped 3; count of bases not matched to a gene: 5. This CDR3 comprises 15 residues. CDR3 region: CASSSLAGTTDTQYF. Here the CDR3 DNA reads TGTGCCAGCAGCTCCCTAGCGGGAACAACAGATACGCAGTATTTT.

The chain joins TRBV5-6 to TRBJ2-3, with TRBD2 as a possible D gene (6 bases). CDR3 size: 15 residues. V dropped 6 bases and J dropped 4 bases, with 18 bases sitting between them. CDR1 is SGHDT and CDR2 is YYEEEE in the germline V gene. The CDR3, as DNA: TGTGCCAGCACCCTTACGGGGGTCCGGTCAGATACGCAGTATTTT. It encodes CASTLTGVRSDTQYF. Full variable domain (rest looked up from reference TRBV5-6 and TRBJ2-3): DAGVTQSPTHLIKTRGQQVTLRCSPKSGHDTVSWYQQALGQGPQFIFQYYEEEERQRGNFPDRFSGHQFPNYSSELNVNALLLGDSALYLCASTLTGVRSDTQYFGPGTRLTVL.

The chain links TRBV19 to TRBJ1-5; perhaps TRBD1 as D (5 bases). The CDR3 spans 14 residues. Per germline, CDR1 LNHDA and CDR2 SQIVND (reference sequence). Trimming left V 3 bases short and J 5 bases short, with 11 bases between. CDR3 sequence reads: CASSIRGLDQPQHF. The CDR3 bases are TGTGCCAGTAGTATTAGGGGCCTAGATCAGCCCCAGCATTTT. The whole variable domain, filled in from reference TRBV19 and TRBJ1-5, reads DGGITQSPKYLFRKEGQNVTLSCEQNLNHDAMYWYRQDPGQGLRLIYYSQIVNDFQKGDIAEGYSVSREKKESFPLTVTSAQKNPTAFYLCASSIRGLDQPQHFGDGTRLSIL.

This clonotype was detected a few times. This sequence joins TRBV7-3 and TRBJ2-1; the match to TRBD2 covers 9 bases. CDR3 length: 13 residues. The J segment lost 9 bases and the V segment lost 5 bases, leaving 5 bases of the junction unmatched. From germline, CDR1 is SGHTA and CDR2 FQGTGA. CDR3 protein: CASSNSGRAEQFF. Written as DNA, the CDR3 is TGTGCCAGCAGCAATAGCGGGAGAGCTGAGCAGTTCTTC.